The source of this T cell receptor beta chain is a study of T cells in Graves' hyperthyroidism and ophthalmopathy. Study in general: Initial diagnosis, before any treatment, was when peripheral blood was collected.

The CDR3 covers 13 residues. The V gene's germline CDR1 is SGHTA and CDR2 FQGNSA. Hyperthyroidism patients were newly diagnosed, had disease duration under 2 months, and were aged 18 to 65 years. Clinicians diagnosed patients from clinical symptoms, serum thyroxine and TRAb, thyroid ultrasound and orbital computed tomography. This blood was taken when hyperthyroidism was first diagnosed, before any ophthalmopathy symptoms existed. The CDR3 regions of TCR beta were amplified from RNA transcripts. In the first-round RT-PCR of the TCR CDR3, the HTBI primer set was used. TCRdb used MiXCR to reprocess the multiplex PCR reads, holding one entry per CDR3 protein. The table records about 290,000 distinct CDR3 sequences, 13% of them present only once. This clonotype showed up many times. At one of its ends the junction is not consistent with the germline gene, which may arise from a read error.

This receptor was identified in a woman in her 30s with Graves' hyperthyroidism that later progressed to Graves' ophthalmopathy. The chain carries TRBV7-2 and TRBJ2-5; D unclear. The sequenced sample consisted of blood. The CDR3, as DNA: TGTGCCAGCAGCTTAGTATATGGCTCCCCGGGTGACTTC. It translates to CASSLVYGSPGDF.